Listed here are 17 T cell receptor beta chains from one sample, sequenced in a study of T cells in women clearing cervical HPV infection. Using immunoSEQ multiplex PCR, the repertoire was profiled, and TCRdb retains in-frame clones only, with some absent. The sample data list about 22,000 clones. Sequencing was carried out using blood buffy coat. The origin of the receptors is a woman between 18 and 75 years old with a cervical HPV16 infection that either progressed to CIN3+ or cleared (not recorded which).

The DNA read from the CDR3 is TGTGCCTGGACGGAAGTAGGAAGGGGCCCCACCTATGGC. Translation: CAWTEVGRGPTYG. The CDR3 in full is CAWTEVGRGPTYGYTF. V is TRBV30 and J is TRBJ1-2; D might be TRBD1 (5 bases). From the germline J gene comes the end of the CDR3, since the read stops 3 residues before it. This CDR3 is 16 amino acids long. From germline, CDR1 is GTSNPN and CDR2 SVGIG (reference sequence). Trimming took off 4 bases at V and 4 bases at J, with 22 bases between the two ends. Combining the CDR3 with reference TRBV30 and TRBJ1-2 gives the whole variable domain SQTIHQWPATLVQPVGSPLSLECTVEGTSNPNLYWYRQAAGRGLQLLFYSVGIGQISSEVPQNLSASRPQDRQFILSSKKLLLSDSGFYLCAWTEVGRGPTYGYTFGSGTRLTVV.

Remarks on this clone: With the read ending 3 residues before the CDR3 end, the germline J gene is used to fill in that end. V gene TRBV5-4 combines with J gene TRBJ2-7; D is unclear. Trimming shortened V by 2 bases and J by 2 bases, and 11 bases separated the two germline ends. The germline V gene has CDR1 SGHNT and CDR2 YYREEE (reference sequence). The CDR3 runs 14 residues. The CDR3 loop is CASSLDLAPYEQYF. Partial CDR3 DNA: TGTGCCAGCAGCTTAGACTTAGCTCCCTACGAG.

In regard to this clone: The CDR3 end lies 3 residues beyond the end of the read and is filled in from the germline J gene. The V and J genes are TRBV28 and TRBJ1-1, with D possibly matching TRBD1 (5 bases). This CDR3 is 13 amino acids long. The germline V gene encodes CDR1 MDHEN and CDR2 SYDVKM. V lost 7 bases and J lost 7, with 16 bases in between. The part of the CDR3 DNA that was read is TGTGCCAGCACCCAGCCCCAGGGTGTTGAA. Protein product: CASTQPQGVE. In full, the CDR3 reads CASTQPQGVEAFF.

Comment on this clone: The read gets to within 3 residues of the CDR3 end, and the germline J gene fills in the rest. The chain employs TRBV5-4 and TRBJ1-3; D ambiguous. The CDR3 covers 14 residues. Germline V gene data show CDR1 as SGHNT and CDR2 as YYREEE (reference sequence). V lost 5 bases, J lost 2 bases, and 11 bases lay in between. CDR3 DNA, as far as it was read: TGTGCCAGCAGTCTCGGCGGGGCTGGAAACACC. It codes for CASSLGGAGNT. The whole CDR3 is CASSLGGAGNTIYF.

For this clone: Read sequence stops 3 residues before the CDR3 end, and the germline J gene provides the missing end. This chain joins TRBV20-1 and TRBJ2-7; 7 bases map to TRBD1. This CDR3 has 13 residues. The J segment lost 5 bases and the V segment lost 2 bases, leaving 6 bases of the junction unmatched. From germline, CDR1 is DFQATT and CDR2 SNEGSKA (reference sequence). The covered CDR3 bases are TGCAGTGCTAGACAAGGGGGCAAGGACGAG. Amino acid sequence: CSARQGGKDE. In full, the CDR3 is CSARQGGKDEQYF.

This CDR3 reads CASSIGRYGGNEQFF. Partial CDR3 DNA: TGTGCCAGTAGTATCGGGAGATACGGGGGCAATGAG. The gene calls are TRBV19 and TRBJ2-1; D may be TRBD2 (6 bases). Read data end 3 residues before the CDR3 end; the end is taken from the germline J gene. With 3 bases removed from V and 6 bases from J, the gap between germline ends came to 15 bases. Germline-derived CDR1 and CDR2 are LNHDA and SQIVND (reference sequence). This CDR3 contains 15 residues.

With regard to this clone: The read ends 3 residues before the CDR3 terminus; that terminus is restored from the germline J gene. The rearrangement joins TRBV5-6 to TRBJ2-2; 9 nucleotides line up with TRBD1. CDR3 length: 15 residues. Unmatched junction bases numbered 3, after V lost 3 bases and J lost 3 bases. The germline CDR1 and CDR2 sequences are SGHDT and YYEEEE. The DNA read from the CDR3 is TGTGCCAGCAGCTCTGGGACAGGGTACACCGGGGAG. It codes for CASSSGTGYTGE. In full, the CDR3 is CASSSGTGYTGELFF.

CDR3 amino acids: CASSRTGGLNNEQFF. The covered CDR3 bases are TGTGCCAGCTCACGTACAGGGGGCCTCAACAATGAG. The chain has TRBV18 and TRBJ2-1; 9 bases fit TRBD1. Read sequence stops 3 residues before the CDR3 end, and the germline J gene provides the missing end. Unmatched junction bases numbered 6, after V lost 4 bases and J lost 5 bases. The CDR3 runs 15 residues. Germline CDR1 is KGHSH and CDR2 is LQKENI.

Worth noting for this clone: The read falls 3 residues short of the CDR3 end, and the missing part is taken from the germline J gene. This chain uses TRBV20-1 with TRBJ2-1, with TRBD2 matching over 10 bases. Germline V gives CDR1 DFQATT, CDR2 SNEGSKA (reference sequence). CDR3 length equals 19 residues. V was clipped by 7 bases and J by 7 bases; unmatched bases: 25. The CDR3 is CSVPQIPSGRPGLRNEQFF. CDR3 DNA, as far as it was read: TGCAGTGTTCCACAAATTCCTAGCGGGAGACCGGGGCTACGGAATGAG.

With respect to this clone: The CDR3 is cut off 3 residues early in the read; its end comes from the germline J gene. V is TRBV15 and J is TRBJ2-1; 7 bases are a match to TRBD1. The CDR3 runs 12 residues. The V gene end was trimmed by 9 bases and the J gene end by 8 bases; junction bases not matched to a gene: 7. Germline V gene data show CDR1 as LNHNV and CDR2 as YYDKDF (reference sequence). This CDR3 is CATGHRGDEQFF. Partial CDR3 DNA: TGTGCCACGGGGCACAGGGGTGATGAG.

With respect to this clone: The observed sequence ends 3 residues before the CDR3 terminus, with the missing tail filled in from the germline J gene. The rearrangement links TRBV5-4 to TRBJ1-4; no clear D. CDR1 and CDR2 from the germline V gene are SGHNT and YYREEE (reference sequence). This CDR3 region has 14 residues. The V end was cut by 0 bases, the J end by 8 bases, with 11 bases between. CDR3 sequence reads: CASSLEGLGEKLFF. The sequenced part of the CDR3 DNA is TGTGCCAGCAGCTTGGAGGGTCTCGGAGAAAAA.

A remark on this clone: Read sequence stops 3 residues before the CDR3 end, and the germline J gene provides the missing end. This sequence joins TRBV4-1 and TRBJ2-2; no definite D call. The CDR3 spans 15 residues. Germline CDR1 is MGHRA and CDR2 is YSYEKL. Trimming pared 0 bases from V and 5 bases from J, leaving 10 bases between. The CDR3 DNA, read in part, is TGCGCCAGCAGCCAAGACACTCCAGGAACCGGGGAG. Its translation is CASSQDTPGTGE. The full CDR3 sequence reads CASSQDTPGTGELFF.

Remarks on this clone: The read falls 3 residues short of the CDR3 end, and the missing part is taken from the germline J gene. The gene calls are TRBV10-2 and TRBJ2-5; 12 nucleotides agree with TRBD2. Trimming took 6 bases from V and 5 from J; bases not matched to a gene: 7. Germline CDR1 reads WSHSY; CDR2 reads SAAADI. The CDR3 is made up of 15 amino acids. The CDR3 bases that were read are TGCGCCAGCAGAGGAAGACTAGCGGGAGAGGAGACC. This sequence encodes CASRGRLAGEET. The full CDR3 protein reads CASRGRLAGEETQYF.

Concerning this clone itself: The read terminates 3 residues before the CDR3 end, so the remaining end is supplied by the germline J gene. J is TRBJ2-7 and V is TRBV19, with D possibly matching TRBD2 (5 bases). V was clipped by 4 bases and J by 3 bases, with 16 bases between them. Germline CDR1 and CDR2: LNHDA and SQIVND (reference sequence). The CDR3 spans 15 residues. The sequenced part of the CDR3 DNA is TGTGCCAGTAGTAGATACCATCGGACTGACTACGAG. Its translation: CASSRYHRTDYE. The full-length CDR3 reads as CASSRYHRTDYEQYF.

As to this clone: The CDR3 extends 3 residues past the end of the read, so its final part is completed from the germline J gene. This chain joins TRBV7-3 and TRBJ2-1; D is undetermined. From germline, CDR1 is SGHTA and CDR2 FQGTGA. V lost 4 bases and J 6 bases, leaving 10 bases between the germline ends. CDR3 length: 13 residues. The CDR3 protein is CASSSRVANEQFF. The CDR3 bases that were read are TGTGCCAGCAGCTCAAGGGTTGCCAATGAG.

As to this clone: The CDR3 extends 3 residues past the end of the read, so its final part is completed from the germline J gene. The V call is TRBV20-1, the J call TRBJ2-1; 12 bases align to TRBD2. CDR1 and CDR2 (germline): DFQATT, SNEGSKA (reference sequence). The CDR3 is 15 amino acids. Losses at the gene ends were 2 bases for V and 6 bases for J; bases not matched to a gene: 5. CDR3 bases read: TGCAGTGCTAGAATCGGACTAGCGGGGATCAATGAG. It specifies CSARIGLAGINE. The whole CDR3 protein is CSARIGLAGINEQFF.

A remark on this clone: The read comes to an end 3 residues before the CDR3 does, leaving the germline J gene to fill in the end. V gene TRBV7-8 combines with J gene TRBJ1-4; possible D gene TRBD1, 5 bases. The CDR3 is 18 residues long. Between the trimmed V and J ends, which lost 4 bases and 6 bases, there was a span of 24 bases. Germline V CDR1 and CDR2: SGHVS, FQNEAQ. The CDR3 is CASSSFPLQQGVDEKLFF. CDR3 bases read: TGTGCCAGCAGCTCCTTCCCCCTACAGCAGGGTGTGGATGAAAAA.